The 8 T cell receptor beta chains given below trace back to one sample, sequenced in a study of CD4 and CD8 cells across lung adenocarcinoma regions. Each CDR3 protein gets one entry after TCRdb re-called the PCR reads with MiXCR. The repertoire has around 15,000 distinct CDR3 sequences, over 50% of them found once; the top ten carry 30% to 35%. What was sequenced was CD8+ T cells from the center of a lung tumor. These receptors were collected from a female donor with lung adenocarcinoma. The CD4 and CD8 labels of this study may be unreliable.

The chain recombines TRBV6-1 with TRBJ2-1, with D tentatively TRBD1 (5 bases). The V end lost 1 base, the J end lost 9 bases, and 13 bases lay between the germline ends. Germline lookup yields CDR1 MNHNS and CDR2 SASEGT. This CDR3 has 14 amino acids. This CDR3 reads CASSEDWQGREQFF. CDR3 coding DNA: TGTGCCAGCAGTGAAGATTGGCAGGGCCGTGAGCAGTTCTTC.

On this clonotype itself: Germline and junction disagree at one end, which may indicate a read error. V gene TRBV27 combines with J gene TRBJ2-3, with D unresolved. The CDR3 extends over 14 amino acids. Germline V gene sequence: CDR1 MNHEY, CDR2 SMNVEV (reference sequence). DNA for the CDR3: TGTGCCAGCAGGTTGGTGTGGGCCACAAATACGCAGTATTTC. The encoded protein is CASRLVWATNTQYF.

The rearrangement joins TRBV7-2 to TRBJ2-1; D gene ambiguous. V dropped 7 bases and J dropped 1 base, with 14 bases sitting between them. The CDR3 runs 15 residues. From germline, CDR1 is SGHTA and CDR2 FQGNSA. CDR3 loop: CASTKALKSYNEQFF. The CDR3 DNA follows: TGTGCCAGCACCAAGGCCCTTAAATCCTACAATGAGCAGTTCTTC.

The chain employs TRBV6-5 and TRBJ1-1; the D gene is possibly TRBD1 (6 bases). The germline gives CDR1 MNHEY, CDR2 SVGAGI. The V and J ends lost 4 bases and 4 bases respectively, with 13 bases between them. The CDR3 is 14 residues long. The CDR3 region is CASSLSGVSTEAFF. CDR3 sequence (DNA): TGTGCCAGCAGTTTATCAGGGGTAAGCACTGAAGCTTTCTTT.

There are a few counts of this clonotype. The CDR3 loop reads CASSYDNGWADTQYF. CDR3 DNA: TGTGCCAGCAGTTACGACAATGGGTGGGCAGATACGCAGTATTTT. V is TRBV6-5 and J is TRBJ2-3; no definite D call. The length of the CDR3 is 15 residues. CDR1 and CDR2 (germline): MNHEY, SVGAGI. Trimming cost V 2 bases and J 4 bases, with 13 bases left between them.

A note on this clonotype: The CDR3 does not end in the conserved phenylalanine or tryptophan, so this is likely a read error. The DNA is left out, because the CDR3 cannot be placed on it with certainty; the CDR3 is given as TCRdb lists it. This rearrangement joins TRBV15 to TRBJ2-5. Germline V CDR1 and CDR2: LNHNV, YYDKDF (reference sequence). The CDR3 has 22 amino acids, counting both end residues. CDR3 region: CATKPGYFFFLNIFSRDGILPC.

The chain carries TRBV6-5 and TRBJ2-5; D unclear. The length of the CDR3 is 13 residues. Trimming stripped 0 bases from V and 5 bases from J, with 7 bases between. CDR1 and CDR2 from the germline V gene are MNHEY and SVGAGI. CDR3 DNA sequence: TGTGCCAGCAGTTACTCGAGCTTCGAGACCCAGTACTTC. Protein product: CASSYSSFETQYF.

This clonotype was seen ten or more times. The chain carries TRBV9 and TRBJ2-1, with 9 bases fitting TRBD2. The junction had 10 bases not matched to a gene; V was cut back by 4 bases and J by 5 bases. CDR1 SGDLS and CDR2 YYNGEE come from the germline V gene. The length of the CDR3 is 16 residues. The CDR3 DNA reads TGTGCCAGCAGCTCACGGACTAGCGAGGTAAACAATGAGCAGTTCTTC. Its protein product is CASSSRTSEVNNEQFF.